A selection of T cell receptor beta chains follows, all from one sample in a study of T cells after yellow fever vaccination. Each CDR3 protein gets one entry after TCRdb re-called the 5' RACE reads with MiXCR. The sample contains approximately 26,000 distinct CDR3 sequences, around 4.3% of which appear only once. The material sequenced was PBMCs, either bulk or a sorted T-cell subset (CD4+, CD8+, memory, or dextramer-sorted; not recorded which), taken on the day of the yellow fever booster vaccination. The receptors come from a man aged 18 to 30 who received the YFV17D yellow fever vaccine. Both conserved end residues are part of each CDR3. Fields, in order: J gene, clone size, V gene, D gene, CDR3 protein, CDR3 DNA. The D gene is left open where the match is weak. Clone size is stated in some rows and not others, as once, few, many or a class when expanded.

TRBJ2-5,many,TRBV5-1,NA,CASSLVGSPQETQYF,TGCGCCAGCAGCTTGGTGGGCAGTCCCCAAGAGACCCAGTACTTC
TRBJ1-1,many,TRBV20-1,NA,CSAREGPGVTEAFF,TGCAGTGCTAGAGAGGGGCCAGGCGTCACTGAAGCTTTCTTT
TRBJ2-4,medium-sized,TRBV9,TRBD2,CASSPTSGGSLVAKNIQYF,TGTGCCAGCAGCCCGACTAGCGGGGGGTCCCTCGTAGCCAAAAACATTCAGTACTTC
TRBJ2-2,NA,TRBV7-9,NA,CASSQVGTENTGELFF,TGTGCCAGCAGCCAGGTGGGAACCGAGAACACCGGGGAGCTGTTTTTT
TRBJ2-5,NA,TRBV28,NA,CASSLSGEETQYF,TGTGCCAGCAGTTTATCGGGGGAAGAGACCCAGTACTTC
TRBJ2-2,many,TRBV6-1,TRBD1,CASSEGTGDTGELFF,TGTGCCAGCAGTGAAGGGACAGGGGACACCGGGGAGCTGTTTTTT
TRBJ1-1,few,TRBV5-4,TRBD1,CASSWDRGPEAFF,TGTGCCAGCAGCTGGGACAGGGGGCCTGAAGCTTTCTTT
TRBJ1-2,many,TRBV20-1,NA,CSARRGVAYGYTF,TGCAGTGCTAGGAGGGGGGTGGCCTATGGCTACACCTTC
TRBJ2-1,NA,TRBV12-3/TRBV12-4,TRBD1,CASSLVQGWGNEQFF,TGTGCCAGCAGTTTAGTACAGGGGTGGGGGAATGAGCAGTTCTTC
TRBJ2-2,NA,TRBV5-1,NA,CASSLFPALGTNTGELFF,TGCGCCAGCAGCTTGTTTCCGGCCTTAGGAACGAACACCGGGGAGCTGTTTTTT
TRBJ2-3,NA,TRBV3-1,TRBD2,CASSRTSGGAGTQYF,TGTGCCAGCAGCCGCACTAGCGGGGGGGCCGGTACGCAGTATTTT
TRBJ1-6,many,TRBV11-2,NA,CASSLSLEGYRPLHF,TGTGCCAGCAGCTTATCGTTGGAGGGTTATCGGCCCCTCCACTTT
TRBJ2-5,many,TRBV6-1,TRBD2,CASSGLAGGETQYF,TGTGCCAGCAGTGGACTAGCGGGGGGAGAGACCCAGTACTTC
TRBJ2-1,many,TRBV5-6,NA,CASSLETANEQFF,TGTGCCAGCAGCTTGGAGACAGCCAATGAGCAGTTCTTC
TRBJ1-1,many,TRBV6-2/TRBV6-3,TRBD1,CASSPRTGPSQGEAFF,TGTGCCAGCAGTCCCCGGACAGGGCCAAGTCAGGGTGAAGCTTTCTTT
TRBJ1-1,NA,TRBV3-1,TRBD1,CASSQGQGGEAFF,TGTGCCAGCAGCCAAGGACAGGGTGGTGAAGCTTTCTTT
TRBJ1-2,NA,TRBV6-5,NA,CASSYGTWEYGYTF,TGTGCCAGCAGTTACGGTACCTGGGAGTATGGCTACACCTTC
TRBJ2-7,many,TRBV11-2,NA,CASKDHDSYEQYF,TGTGCCAGCAAAGACCACGACTCCTACGAGCAGTACTTC
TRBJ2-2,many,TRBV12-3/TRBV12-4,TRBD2,CASRARLADTGELFF,TGTGCCAGCAGGGCCAGACTAGCGGACACCGGGGAGCTGTTTTTT
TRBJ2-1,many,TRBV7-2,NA,CASSSLVRVSYNEQFF,TGTGCCAGCAGCTCTTTGGTGCGCGTGTCCTACAATGAGCAGTTCTTC
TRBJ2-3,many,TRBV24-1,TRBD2,CATSDARTSGGVGDTQYF,TGTGCCACCAGTGATGCGCGAACTAGCGGGGGGGTTGGAGATACGCAGTATTTT
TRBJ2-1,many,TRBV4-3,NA,CASSPLGNGGDNEQFF,TGCGCCAGCAGCCCCCTCGGGAACGGGGGAGACAATGAGCAGTTCTTC
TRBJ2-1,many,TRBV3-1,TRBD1,CASSHNRGAGEQFF,TGTGCCAGCAGCCATAACAGGGGGGCGGGTGAGCAGTTCTTC
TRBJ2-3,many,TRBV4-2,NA,CASSQVRLRGTDTQYF,TGTGCCAGCAGCCAAGTCCGACTTAGAGGCACAGATACGCAGTATTTT
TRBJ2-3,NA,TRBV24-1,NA,CATSNPQGRGPDTQYF,TGTGCCACCAGTAACCCGCAGGGACGGGGCCCAGATACGCAGTATTTT
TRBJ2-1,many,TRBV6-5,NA,CASSRPGGALHSYNEQFF,TGTGCCAGCAGCCGCCCTGGGGGGGCCTTACACTCCTACAATGAGCAGTTCTTC
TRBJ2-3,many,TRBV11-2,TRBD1,CASAWTGLADTQYF,TGTGCCAGCGCTTGGACAGGGCTTGCAGATACGCAGTATTTT
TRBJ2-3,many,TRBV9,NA,CASSVAASPDTQYF,TGTGCCAGCAGCGTAGCGGCCAGCCCAGATACGCAGTATTTT
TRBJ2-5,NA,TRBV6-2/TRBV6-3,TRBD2,CASSVSGRQETQYF,TGTGCCAGCAGTGTGAGCGGGAGGCAGGAGACCCAGTACTTC
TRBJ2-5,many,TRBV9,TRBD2,CASSPRILAATQYF,TGTGCCAGCAGCCCAAGAATTCTAGCGGCGACCCAGTACTTC
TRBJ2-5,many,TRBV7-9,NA,CASRNEQETQYF,TGTGCCAGCAGAAATGAACAAGAGACCCAGTACTTC
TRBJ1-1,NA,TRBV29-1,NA,CSVADTGLNTEAFF,TGCAGCGTTGCCGACACCGGACTGAACACTGAAGCTTTCTTT
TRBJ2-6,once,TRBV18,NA,CASSSWGLDSGANVLTF,TGTGCCAGCTCTTCCTGGGGCCTTGACTCTGGGGCCAACGTCCTGACTTTC
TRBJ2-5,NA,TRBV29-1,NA,CSAGTQETQYF,TGCAGCGCCGGGACTCAAGAGACCCAGTACTTC
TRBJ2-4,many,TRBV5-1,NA,CASSLVGGGGKNIQYF,TGCGCCAGCAGCTTGGTTGGAGGAGGGGGCAAAAACATTCAGTACTTC
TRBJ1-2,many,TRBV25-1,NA,CASSDHAIGYGYTF,TGTGCCAGCAGTGATCACGCAATTGGCTATGGCTACACCTTC
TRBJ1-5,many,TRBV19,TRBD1,CASSIFLAGQNQPQHF,TGTGCCAGTAGTATCTTTTTGGCGGGACAGAATCAGCCCCAGCATTTT
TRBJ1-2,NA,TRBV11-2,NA,CASRGPGNYGYTF,TGTGCCAGCAGGGGGCCCGGAAACTATGGCTACACCTTC
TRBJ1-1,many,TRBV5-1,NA,CASRSVMTMRAFF,TGCGCCAGCAGAAGTGTAATGACAATGAGGGCTTTCTTT
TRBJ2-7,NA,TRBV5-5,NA,CASSFTGPGEQYF,TGTGCCAGCAGCTTTACAGGGCCGGGGGAGCAGTACTTC
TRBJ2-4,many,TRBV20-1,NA,CSAREGSAGNIQYF,TGCAGTGCTAGAGAGGGATCCGCGGGAAACATTCAGTACTTC
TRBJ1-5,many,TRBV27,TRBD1,CASRVGQISNQPQHF,TGTGCCAGCAGAGTGGGACAGATTAGCAATCAGCCCCAGCATTTT
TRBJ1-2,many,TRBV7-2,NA,CASSRAGGGYTF,TGTGCCAGCAGCAGGGCCGGCGGTGGCTACACCTTC
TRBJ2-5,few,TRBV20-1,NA,CSAMSGTPETQYF,TGCAGTGCTATGTCCGGGACCCCCGAGACCCAGTACTTC
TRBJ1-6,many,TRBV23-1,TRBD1,CASSQAGQQVNSPLHF,TGCGCCAGCAGTCAGGCGGGACAGCAGGTTAATTCACCCCTCCACTTT
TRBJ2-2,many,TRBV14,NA,CASSQGPGATGELFF,TGTGCCAGCAGCCAAGGACCTGGGGCCACCGGGGAGCTGTTTTTT
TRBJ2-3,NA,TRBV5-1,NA,CASRLLADQFTDTQYF,TGCGCCAGCAGGTTGTTAGCGGACCAATTCACAGATACGCAGTATTTT
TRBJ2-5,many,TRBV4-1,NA,CASSQDPTSLETQYF,TGCGCCAGCAGCCAAGATCCCACTAGCTTGGAGACCCAGTACTTC
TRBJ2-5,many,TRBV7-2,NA,CASSSTGGEETQYF,TGTGCCAGCAGCTCCACTGGTGGGGAGGAGACCCAGTACTTC
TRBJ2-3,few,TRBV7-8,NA,CASSLTWRRGTDTQYF,TGTGCCAGCAGCTTAACGTGGCGGAGGGGGACAGATACGCAGTATTTT
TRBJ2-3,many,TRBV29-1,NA,CSVVKAGTDTQYF,TGCAGCGTTGTAAAGGCCGGCACAGATACGCAGTATTTT
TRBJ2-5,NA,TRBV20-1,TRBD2,CSATGGQETQYF,TGCAGTGCCACGGGGGGGCAAGAGACCCAGTACTTC
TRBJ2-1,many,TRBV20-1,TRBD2,CSAHPGLGNNEQFF,TGCAGTGCCCACCCGGGACTAGGAAACAATGAGCAGTTCTTC
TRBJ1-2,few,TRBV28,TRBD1,CASSPSPGQTYYGYTF,TGTGCCAGCAGTCCGTCCCCGGGACAGACCTACTATGGCTACACCTTC
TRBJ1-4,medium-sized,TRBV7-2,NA,CASSPGGGRATNEKLFF,TGTGCCAGCAGCCCCGGCGGAGGGCGTGCAACTAATGAAAAACTGTTTTTT
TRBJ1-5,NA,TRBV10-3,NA,CAISAGSGNQPQHF,TGTGCCATCAGTGCTGGGTCTGGCAATCAGCCCCAGCATTTT